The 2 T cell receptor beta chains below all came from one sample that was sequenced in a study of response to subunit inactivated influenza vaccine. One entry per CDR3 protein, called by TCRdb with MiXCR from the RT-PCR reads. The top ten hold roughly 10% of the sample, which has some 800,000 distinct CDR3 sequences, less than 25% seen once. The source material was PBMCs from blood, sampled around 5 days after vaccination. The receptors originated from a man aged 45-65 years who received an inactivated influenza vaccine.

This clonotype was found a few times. In DNA, the CDR3 is TGTGCCAGCAGCGTCGGAGAAGTCGACAATGAGCAGTTCTTC. It specifies CASSVGEVDNEQFF. The gene calls are TRBV11-1 and TRBJ2-1; no reliable D call. CDR3 length: 14 amino acids. Germline V gene data show CDR1 as SGHAT and CDR2 as FQDESV (reference sequence). Deletions cut 5 bases from V and 5 bases from J, with 13 bases between.

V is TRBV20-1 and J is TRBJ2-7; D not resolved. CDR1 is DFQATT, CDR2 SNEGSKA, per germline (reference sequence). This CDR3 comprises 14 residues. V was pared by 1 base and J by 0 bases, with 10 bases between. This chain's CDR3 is CSARGAFSSYEQYF. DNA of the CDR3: TGCAGTGCTAGAGGAGCTTTTAGCTCCTACGAGCAGTACTTC.